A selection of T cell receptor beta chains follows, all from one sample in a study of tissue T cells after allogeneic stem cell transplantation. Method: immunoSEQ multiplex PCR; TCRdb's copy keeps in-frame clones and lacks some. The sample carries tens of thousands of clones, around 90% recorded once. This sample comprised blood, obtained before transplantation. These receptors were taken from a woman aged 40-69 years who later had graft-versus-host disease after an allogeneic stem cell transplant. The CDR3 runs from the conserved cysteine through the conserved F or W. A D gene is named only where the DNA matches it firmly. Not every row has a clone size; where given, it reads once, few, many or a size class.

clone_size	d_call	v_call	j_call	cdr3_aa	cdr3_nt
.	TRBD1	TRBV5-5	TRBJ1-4	CASIPRVQGGEKLFF	TGTGCCAGTATCCCGAGGGTGCAGGGGGGCGAAAAACTGTTTTTT
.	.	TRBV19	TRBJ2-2	CATRAGHFGVTGELFF	TGTGCCACCAGAGCGGGCCACTTCGGTGTAACCGGGGAGCTGTTTTTT
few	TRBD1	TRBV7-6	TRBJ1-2	CASSLGQGTGGYTF	TGTGCCAGCAGCTTAGGACAGGGGACCGGTGGCTACACCTTC
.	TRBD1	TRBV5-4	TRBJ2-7	CASSSPGQGADEQYF	TGTGCCAGCAGCAGCCCCGGACAGGGGGCTGACGAGCAGTACTTC
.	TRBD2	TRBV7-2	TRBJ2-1	CASSLQSGRTYNEQFF	TGTGCCAGCAGCTTACAGAGCGGGAGGACCTACAATGAGCAGTTCTTC
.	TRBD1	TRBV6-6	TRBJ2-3	CASRRSSGGAGYTDTQYF	TGTGCCAGCCGTCGCTCCTCAGGGGGCGCGGGGTACACAGATACGCAGTATTTT
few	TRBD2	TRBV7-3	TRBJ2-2	CASSMGTSGSSGELFF	TGTGCCAGCAGCATGGGGACTAGCGGGAGTTCCGGGGAGCTGTTTTTT
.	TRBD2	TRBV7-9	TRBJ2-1	CASSPGLAFYNEQFF	TGTGCCAGCAGCCCGGGACTAGCTTTTTACAATGAGCAGTTCTTC
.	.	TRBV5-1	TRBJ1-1	CASSLVRATEAFF	TGCGCCAGCAGCTTGGTCAGGGCCACTGAAGCTTTCTTT
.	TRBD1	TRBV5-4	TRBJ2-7	CASSCPNRGVLYYEQYF	TGTGCCAGCAGCTGCCCAAACAGGGGAGTCCTCTACTACGAGCAGTACTTC
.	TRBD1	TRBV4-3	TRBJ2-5	CASSIWTGEETQYF	TGCGCCAGCAGCATATGGACAGGGGAAGAGACCCAGTACTTC
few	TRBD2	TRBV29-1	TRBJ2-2	CSVLAGGSGMVGELFF	TGCAGCGTCCTCGCTGGTGGTAGCGGGATGGTCGGGGAGCTGTTTTTT
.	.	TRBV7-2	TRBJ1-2	CASSLADYGYTF	TGTGCCAGCAGCTTAGCGGACTATGGCTACACCTTC
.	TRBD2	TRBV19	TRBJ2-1	CASSPPSGKYNEQFF	TGTGCCAGTAGCCCCCCTAGCGGAAAGTACAATGAGCAGTTCTTC
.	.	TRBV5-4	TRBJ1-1	CASSFSTGITEAFF	TGTGCCAGCAGCTTTTCAACAGGGATCACTGAAGCTTTCTTT
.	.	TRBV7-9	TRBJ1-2	CASSSRAPGYTF	TGTGCCAGCAGCTCCAGGGCCCCTGGCTACACCTTC
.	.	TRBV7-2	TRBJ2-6	CASSLAQASGANVLTF	TGTGCCAGCAGCTTAGCGCAGGCTTCTGGGGCCAACGTCCTGACTTTC